The rows below give T cell receptor beta chains drawn from one sample of a study of blood T cell repertoires in COVID-19. The assay was immunoSEQ multiplex PCR, and TCRdb's table has in-frame clones only and misses some. The sample lists roughly 310,000 clones; approximately 90% were seen once. Sequenced: PBMCs or T cells enriched from blood (not recorded which). The origin of the receptors is a woman in her thirties or forties who had recovered from COVID-19. Both conserved end residues are part of each CDR3. Each record gives: CDR3 length, clone size, D gene, J gene, V gene, CDR3 protein, CDR3 DNA. The D gene is left open where the match is weak. Not every row has a clone size; where given, it reads once, few, many or a size class.

length: 15; size: .; D: .; J: TRBJ2-7; V: TRBV6-2/TRBV6-3; CDR3: CASSYSGLSSYEQYF; DNA: TGTGCCAGCAGTTACAGCGGTCTGAGCTCCTACGAGCAGTACTTC
length: 16; size: .; D: .; J: TRBJ1-6; V: TRBV11-2; CDR3: CASSPGQSSYNSPLHF; DNA: TGTGCCAGCAGCCCCGGACAGAGCTCCTATAATTCACCCCTCCACTTT
length: 16; size: .; D: .; J: TRBJ2-7; V: TRBV29-1; CDR3: CSVLDFAGPSAYEQYF; DNA: TGCAGCGTGCTGGACTTTGCGGGGCCGAGTGCCTACGAGCAGTACTTC
length: 14; size: .; D: TRBD2; J: TRBJ2-7; V: TRBV29-1; CDR3: CSVLAGGSSYEQYF; DNA: TGCAGCGTTTTAGCGGGAGGGAGCTCCTACGAGCAGTACTTC
length: 15; size: .; D: TRBD1; J: TRBJ2-1; V: TRBV29-1; CDR3: CSVLTTGGLYNEQFF; DNA: TGCAGCGTACTCACTACAGGGGGCTTATACAATGAGCAGTTCTTC
length: 14; size: few; D: TRBD1; J: TRBJ2-7; V: TRBV2; CDR3: CASRSTGQEYEQYF; DNA: TGTGCCAGCAGATCCACGGGACAGGAATACGAGCAGTACTTC
length: 18; size: .; D: TRBD2; J: TRBJ2-2; V: TRBV9; CDR3: CASSHPGLAGGWNGELFF; DNA: TGTGCCAGCAGCCATCCTGGACTAGCGGGAGGATGGAACGGGGAGCTGTTTTTT
length: 14; size: .; D: .; J: TRBJ2-3; V: TRBV19; CDR3: CASSPRTQEDTQYF; DNA: TGTGCCAGTAGTCCCCGGACACAAGAAGATACGCAGTATTTT
length: 15; size: .; D: .; J: TRBJ2-1; V: TRBV4-1; CDR3: CASSPAGTLYNEQFF; DNA: TGCGCCAGCAGCCCTGCGGGAACCCTCTACAATGAGCAGTTCTTC
length: 14; size: .; D: .; J: TRBJ1-6; V: TRBV3-1/TRBV3-2; CDR3: CASSQDPGNSPLHF; DNA: TGTGCCAGCAGCCAAGACCCGGGGAATTCACCCCTCCACTTT
length: 14; size: .; D: TRBD1; J: TRBJ1-2; V: TRBV16; CDR3: CASELAGGPYGYTF; DNA: TGTGCCAGCGAATTAGCAGGGGGCCCCTATGGCTACACCTTC
length: 13; size: .; D: TRBD1; J: TRBJ1-1; V: TRBV12-3/TRBV12-4; CDR3: CASTDRGHTEAFF; DNA: TGTGCCAGCACCGACAGGGGGCACACTGAAGCTTTCTTT
length: 12; size: .; D: .; J: TRBJ1-3; V: TRBV29-1; CDR3: CSGQNSGNTIYF; DNA: TGCAGCGGACAGAATTCTGGAAACACCATATATTTT
length: 12; size: .; D: .; J: TRBJ2-7; V: TRBV6-2/TRBV6-3; CDR3: CASSLTGYEQYF; DNA: TGTGCCAGCAGTTTGACAGGCTACGAGCAGTACTTC
length: 16; size: .; D: TRBD2; J: TRBJ2-1; V: TRBV7-2; CDR3: CASSPTSSGGFNEQFF; DNA: TGTGCCAGCAGCCCTACCTCTAGCGGGGGTTTCAATGAGCAGTTCTTC
length: 15; size: .; D: TRBD1; J: TRBJ2-1; V: TRBV25-1; CDR3: CASSEWTGDRNEQFF; DNA: TGTGCCAGCAGTGAGTGGACAGGGGATCGAAATGAGCAGTTCTTC
length: 15; size: once; D: .; J: TRBJ1-4; V: TRBV2; CDR3: CASSEASAVREKLFF; DNA: TGTGCCAGCAGTGAAGCCTCGGCAGTGAGGGAAAAACTGTTTTTT
length: 13; size: .; D: .; J: TRBJ1-1; V: TRBV30; CDR3: CAWREGPNTEAFF; DNA: TGTGCCTGGAGGGAGGGGCCGAACACTGAAGCTTTCTTT
length: 12; size: .; D: .; J: TRBJ2-2; V: TRBV6-2/TRBV6-3; CDR3: CASSYRVRELFF; DNA: TGTGCCAGCAGTTATAGAGTCCGGGAGCTGTTTTTT
length: 13; size: .; D: .; J: TRBJ2-7; V: TRBV30; CDR3: CAWSVPSRYEQYF; DNA: TGTGCCTGGAGTGTACCATCGCGGTACGAGCAGTACTTC
length: 13; size: .; D: TRBD1; J: TRBJ2-7; V: TRBV9; CDR3: CASSGQGSHEQYF; DNA: TGTGCCAGCAGCGGACAGGGGTCCCACGAGCAGTACTTC
length: 13; size: .; D: .; J: TRBJ1-2; V: TRBV9; CDR3: CASSVKTVGGYTF; DNA: TGTGCCAGCAGCGTGAAAACAGTGGGTGGCTACACCTTC
length: 15; size: .; D: .; J: TRBJ1-4; V: TRBV7-8; CDR3: CASSPKAGFNEKLFF; DNA: TGTGCCAGCAGCCCAAAGGCAGGTTTCAATGAAAAACTGTTTTTT
length: 18; size: .; D: .; J: TRBJ2-5; V: TRBV7-9; CDR3: CASSKLLDASGDQETQYF; DNA: TGTGCCAGCAGCAAGCTACTAGACGCCTCAGGGGACCAAGAGACCCAGTACTTC
length: 14; size: few; D: .; J: TRBJ1-2; V: TRBV5-1; CDR3: CASSLVATNYGYTF; DNA: TGCGCCAGCAGCTTGGTAGCGACAAACTATGGCTACACCTTC
length: 15; size: .; D: TRBD2; J: TRBJ2-2; V: TRBV11-2; CDR3: CAGPGLAGTTGELFF; DNA: TGTGCCGGTCCGGGACTAGCGGGAACTACCGGGGAGCTGTTTTTT
length: 14; size: .; D: TRBD1; J: TRBJ1-2; V: TRBV30; CDR3: CAWTMGQGDYGYTF; DNA: TGTGCCTGGACCATGGGGCAGGGGGACTATGGCTACACCTTC
length: 13; size: .; D: .; J: TRBJ2-5; V: TRBV24-1; CDR3: CATRQGNQETQYF; DNA: TGTGCCACCAGACAGGGCAACCAAGAGACCCAGTACTTC
length: 16; size: .; D: .; J: TRBJ2-3; V: TRBV6-2/TRBV6-3; CDR3: CASSSSGTSGADTQYF; DNA: .
length: 15; size: .; D: TRBD2; J: TRBJ2-1; V: TRBV4-3; CDR3: CASSHGLAETNEQFF; DNA: TGCGCCAGCAGCCACGGACTAGCGGAAACAAATGAGCAGTTCTTC
length: 14; size: .; D: .; J: TRBJ2-5; V: TRBV3-1/TRBV3-2; CDR3: CASSQRGSQETQYF; DNA: TGTGCCAGCAGCCAAAGGGGGTCCCAAGAGACCCAGTACTTC
length: 17; size: .; D: TRBD2; J: TRBJ2-5; V: TRBV7-6; CDR3: CASSLNSGRWVEETQYF; DNA: TGTGCCAGCAGCTTGAACAGCGGGAGATGGGTGGAGGAGACCCAGTACTTC
length: 13; size: few; D: .; J: TRBJ1-2; V: TRBV12-3/TRBV12-4; CDR3: CASTLAGNYGYTF; DNA: TGTGCCAGCACCCTCGCGGGAAACTATGGCTACACCTTC
length: 15; size: .; D: .; J: TRBJ2-1; V: TRBV27; CDR3: CASSFGGTTYNEQFF; DNA: TGTGCCAGCAGTTTTGGAGGGACCACCTACAATGAGCAGTTCTTC
length: 16; size: .; D: .; J: TRBJ2-1; V: TRBV6-4; CDR3: CASSDSRQGLGNEQFF; DNA: TGTGCCAGCAGTGACTCGCGGCAGGGGTTGGGCAATGAGCAGTTCTTC
length: 12; size: .; D: TRBD2; J: TRBJ2-7; V: TRBV2; CDR3: CASRGGRYEQYF; DNA: TGTGCCAGCAGGGGAGGGCGTTACGAGCAGTACTTC
length: 16; size: .; D: .; J: TRBJ2-7; V: TRBV7-8; CDR3: CASSPSVRGTSYEQYF; DNA: TGTGCCAGCAGCCCAAGTGTTCGGGGGACCTCCTACGAGCAGTACTTC
length: 14; size: .; D: .; J: TRBJ1-4; V: TRBV2; CDR3: CASSEGRGVGKLFF; DNA: TGTGCCAGCAGTGAAGGAAGGGGTGTGGGAAAACTGTTTTTT
length: 14; size: .; D: .; J: TRBJ1-6; V: TRBV2; CDR3: CASSPGTTNSPLHF; DNA: TGTGCCAGCAGCCCCGGGACAACCAATTCACCCCTCCACTTT
length: 13; size: .; D: .; J: TRBJ2-2; V: TRBV2; CDR3: CASSEGRIGELFF; DNA: TGTGCCAGCAGTGAAGGTAGAATTGGGGAGCTGTTTTTT
length: 13; size: few; D: TRBD1; J: TRBJ1-2; V: TRBV6-5; CDR3: CASSRGQGVSYTF; DNA: TGTGCCAGCAGCCGGGGACAGGGAGTAAGCTACACCTTC
length: 16; size: .; D: TRBD2; J: TRBJ2-2; V: TRBV4-1; CDR3: CASRTLAGLNTGELFF; DNA: TGCGCCAGCAGGACTCTAGCGGGGCTGAACACCGGGGAGCTGTTTTTT
length: 14; size: .; D: .; J: TRBJ2-1; V: TRBV27; CDR3: CATWGLFSGNEQFF; DNA: TGTGCCACTTGGGGACTCTTCTCTGGGAATGAGCAGTTCTTC
length: 17; size: .; D: .; J: TRBJ2-3; V: TRBV24-1; CDR3: CATSDSPTGRTTDTQYF; DNA: TGTGCCACCAGTGATTCCCCGACAGGACGGACCACAGATACGCAGTATTTT
length: 15; size: .; D: TRBD2; J: TRBJ2-1; V: TRBV7-9; CDR3: CASSLGLAGGIEQFF; DNA: TGTGCCAGCAGCCTGGGACTAGCGGGAGGAATTGAGCAGTTCTTC
length: 12; size: .; D: .; J: TRBJ2-1; V: TRBV3-1/TRBV3-2; CDR3: CASSQASNEQFF; DNA: TGTGCCAGCAGCCAAGCCTCTAATGAGCAGTTCTTC
length: 17; size: .; D: TRBD1; J: TRBJ2-1; V: TRBV27; CDR3: CASSLSLPGQVYNEQFF; DNA: TGTGCCAGCAGTTTATCACTCCCGGGACAGGTCTACAATGAGCAGTTCTTC
length: 14; size: .; D: TRBD2; J: TRBJ2-1; V: TRBV12-5; CDR3: CASALRVESGGVFF; DNA: TGTGCTAGTGCCCTTAGAGTTGAGTCGGGGGGTGTGTTCTTC
length: 13; size: .; D: .; J: TRBJ2-1; V: TRBV11-3; CDR3: CASSAGRFNEQFF; DNA: TGTGCCAGCAGCGCGGGGAGGTTCAATGAGCAGTTCTTC
length: 11; size: .; D: .; J: TRBJ1-1; V: TRBV12-3/TRBV12-4; CDR3: CASKGGTEAFF; DNA: TGTGCCAGCAAAGGGGGTACTGAAGCTTTCTTT
length: 14; size: .; D: TRBD1; J: TRBJ1-6; V: TRBV4-3; CDR3: CASSQTGDGSPLHF; DNA: TGCGCCAGCAGCCAAACAGGGGATGGATCACCCCTCCACTTT
length: 14; size: once; D: TRBD2; J: TRBJ2-5; V: TRBV27; CDR3: CASSLSNWAGAQYF; DNA: TGTGCCAGCAGTTTATCGAACTGGGCGGGGGCCCAGTACTTC
length: 13; size: .; D: .; J: TRBJ2-7; V: TRBV6-1; CDR3: CASSEPGTYEQYF; DNA: TGTGCCAGCAGTGAACCAGGCACCTACGAGCAGTACTTC
length: 17; size: .; D: .; J: TRBJ2-4; V: TRBV7-9; CDR3: CASSLDLLRGLENIQYF; DNA: TGTGCCAGCAGCTTAGATTTACTTCGGGGGTTAGAGAACATTCAGTACTTC
length: 14; size: .; D: .; J: TRBJ2-1; V: TRBV2; CDR3: CASIHSGGNNEQFF; DNA: TGTGCCAGCATTCATTCAGGCGGGAACAATGAGCAGTTCTTC
length: 15; size: .; D: .; J: TRBJ2-2; V: TRBV4-3; CDR3: CASSRSTENTGELFF; DNA: TGCGCCAGCAGCCGTTCGACTGAGAACACCGGGGAGCTGTTTTTT
length: 17; size: .; D: TRBD2; J: TRBJ2-1; V: TRBV7-9; CDR3: CASSPYRLAGPPSEQFF; DNA: TGTGCCAGCAGCCCCTACCGACTAGCGGGTCCCCCATCTGAGCAGTTCTTC
length: 16; size: .; D: TRBD2; J: TRBJ2-7; V: TRBV6-5; CDR3: CASSYSDLAGVYEQYF; DNA: TGTGCCAGCAGTTACTCTGATCTAGCGGGGGTCTACGAGCAGTACTTC
length: 17; size: once; D: TRBD2; J: TRBJ2-2; V: TRBV24-1; CDR3: CATSGPTSGRKTGELFF; DNA: TGTGCCACCAGTGGTCCGACTAGCGGGAGAAAAACCGGGGAGCTGTTTTTT
length: 16; size: .; D: TRBD2; J: TRBJ2-1; V: TRBV28; CDR3: CASSPSGRAVTNEQFF; DNA: TGTGCCAGCTCCCCTTCCGGGAGGGCCGTTACGAATGAGCAGTTCTTC